These 9 T cell receptor beta chains were sequenced from one sample in a study of beta chain features in type 1 diabetes. The study reverse transcribed the entire isolated RNA, so it sequenced expressed TCRB transcripts. The assay was immunoSEQ multiplex PCR, and TCRdb's table has in-frame clones only and misses some. The sample records fewer than 900,000 clones, about 17% being singletons. Input material: naive CD4+ T cells from blood. Source of these receptors: a woman aged 18-29 years in good health.

The chain has TRBV9 and TRBJ2-2, with 7 nucleotides matching TRBD2. This CDR3 has 15 amino acids. V trimming: 4 bases; J trimming: 3 bases; junction bases outside the gene matches: 6. The germline V gene has CDR1 SGDLS and CDR2 YYNGEE. The CDR3 spells CASSPWDYYTGELFF. CDR3 bases: TGTGCCAGCAGCCCGTGGGACTACTACACCGGGGAGCTGTTTTTT.

In this sample, this clone turned up a few times. The V gene is TRBV29-1, the J gene TRBJ2-2, with 9 bases aligning to TRBD2. Germline V CDR1 and CDR2: SQVTM, ANQGSEA. This CDR3 has 15 amino acids. With 7 bases clipped from V and 1 base from J, the junction kept 7 bases outside the gene matches. The CDR3 region is CSASRSGGNTGELFF. The CDR3 nucleotides are TGCAGCGCCTCTCGTAGCGGGGGGAACACCGGGGAGCTGTTTTTT.

This clone was picked up a small number of times. The chain employs TRBV18 and TRBJ2-7; 10 nucleotides line up with TRBD1. In germline, CDR1 is KGHSH, CDR2 LQKENI. The CDR3 is 15 residues long. Trimming at V came to 4 bases and at J to 1 base, leaving 4 bases not matched to a gene. The CDR3 is CASSHRDRGSYEQYF. DNA of the CDR3: TGTGCCAGCTCACATCGGGACAGGGGTTCCTACGAGCAGTACTTC.

This chain connects TRBV6-5 to TRBJ1-2; the D gene is possibly TRBD1 (6 bases). This CDR3 is built from 15 residues. The germline gives CDR1 MNHEY, CDR2 SVGAGI. V shed 4 bases and J shed 2 bases, with 14 bases lying between them. The CDR3 spells CASSSETGLNYGYTF. The CDR3 DNA reads as TGTGCCAGCAGTTCGGAGACAGGACTAAACTATGGCTACACCTTC.

The chain joins TRBV2 to TRBJ1-2, with TRBD1 as a possible D gene (5 bases). CDR1 and CDR2 (germline): SNHLY, FYNNEI. V lost 6 bases to trimming and J lost 3 bases, with 14 bases between them. The CDR3 is 14 residues long. This CDR3 is CASSQMGRDYGYTF. CDR3 nucleotides: TGTGCCAGCAGCCAAATGGGACGGGACTATGGCTACACCTTC.

This clone was counted a few times. J is TRBJ2-4 and V is TRBV19; the D gene could be TRBD1 or TRBD2 (5 bases each). Between the trimmed V and J ends, which lost 5 bases and 0 bases, there was a span of 23 bases. From germline, CDR1 is LNHDA and CDR2 SQIVND (reference sequence). The CDR3 loop spans 19 amino acids. The chain's CDR3 is CASSETLGAANVAKNIQYF. The DNA for the CDR3 is TGTGCCAGTAGTGAAACGCTCGGGGCGGCGAACGTAGCCAAAAACATTCAGTACTTC. Full variable domain (missing parts from reference TRBV19 and TRBJ2-4): DGGITQSPKYLFRKEGQNVTLSCEQNLNHDAMYWYRQDPGQGLRLIYYSQIVNDFQKGDIAEGYSVSREKKESFPLTVTSAQKNPTAFYLCASSETLGAANVAKNIQYFGAGTRLSVL.

The rearrangement joins TRBV5-1 to TRBJ2-3; D gene unclear. This CDR3 has 14 amino acids. The V gene lost 1 base and the J gene lost 4 bases, with 10 bases spanning the gap. Germline CDR1 is SGHRS and CDR2 is YFSETQ. The CDR3 DNA follows: TGCGCCAGCAGCTTGTTAGCCGGGTCAGATACGCAGTATTTT. This codes for CASSLLAGSDTQYF.

This clone was counted between two and nine times. The chain couples TRBV5-4 to TRBJ2-1; a possible D gene is TRBD1 (6 bases). The germline V gene encodes CDR1 SGHNT and CDR2 YYREEE (reference sequence). CDR3 size: 16 residues. The V and J ends lost 0 bases and 4 bases respectively, with 14 bases between them. Written as DNA, the CDR3 is TGTGCCAGCAGCTTGGGAGGGGGTAGCGTATACAATGAGCAGTTCTTC. Translating it yields CASSLGGGSVYNEQFF.

This chain uses TRBV9 with TRBJ1-4; no reliable D call. This CDR3 has 13 residues. With 1 base removed from V and 5 bases from J, the gap between germline ends came to 6 bases. Germline V gene lookup returns CDR1 SGDLS and CDR2 YYNGEE. The CDR3 region has the DNA TGTGCCAGCAGCGTATCACAGAATGAAAAACTGTTTTTT. It translates to CASSVSQNEKLFF. Together with reference TRBV9 and TRBJ1-4, the CDR3 gives the full variable domain: DSGVTQTPKHLITATGQRVTLRCSPRSGDLSVYWYQQSLDQGLQFLIQYYNGEERAKGNILERFSAQQFPDLHSELNLSSLELGDSALYFCASSVSQNEKLFFGSGTQLSVL.